Listed below are T cell receptor beta chains from one sample, sequenced in a study of blood T cell repertoires in COVID-19. Produced via immunoSEQ multiplex PCR; TCRdb's table is partial and in-frame only. Among 300,000 to 400,000 clones, around 85% were seen once, and the ten largest hold 4% to 5.5%. Material: PBMCs or T cells enriched from blood (not recorded which). Every receptor here comes from a woman aged 40 to 49 with acute COVID-19. CDR3s include the opening cysteine and the closing phenylalanine or tryptophan. A D gene is named only where the DNA matches it firmly. Size is stated for part of the rows, as once, few or many counts, or as a class when the clone is expanded.

v_call	d_call	j_call	clone_size	cdr3_aa	cdr3_nt
TRBV5-1	-	TRBJ1-4	-	CASSLSWGLRNEKLFF	TGCGCCAGCAGCTTGTCGTGGGGACTTAGAAATGAAAAACTGTTTTTT
TRBV6-5	TRBD1	TRBJ1-3	-	CASRPGTGDGNTIYF	TGTGCCAGCAGACCTGGGACAGGGGATGGAAACACCATATATTTT
TRBV28	-	TRBJ2-7	-	CASSPLPGTGSYEQYF	TGTGCCAGCAGCCCATTACCCGGGACTGGATCCTACGAGCAGTACTTC
TRBV19	TRBD1	TRBJ2-2	-	CASGQGGRTGELFF	TGTGCCAGTGGACAGGGGGGTAGGACCGGGGAGCTGTTTTTT
TRBV5-1	TRBD1	TRBJ2-5	-	CASSSGQPQETQYF	TGCGCCAGCAGCTCGGGACAGCCACAAGAGACCCAGTACTTC
TRBV4-2	-	TRBJ1-5	-	CASSQTATVNQPQHF	TGTGCCAGCAGCCAAACGGCAACAGTTAATCAGCCCCAGCATTTT
TRBV4-2	TRBD1	TRBJ1-2	-	CASSVQASGGPTNYGYTF	TGTGCCAGCAGCGTCCAAGCCTCAGGGGGCCCCACTAACTATGGCTACACCTTC
TRBV7-2	-	TRBJ2-5	-	CASSFPAAQETQYF	TGTGCCAGCAGCTTTCCGGCGGCCCAAGAGACCCAGTACTTC
TRBV18	TRBD2	TRBJ2-1	-	CASSSIAGGPGNEQFF	TGTGCCAGCTCATCGATAGCGGGAGGGCCTGGGAATGAGCAGTTCTTC
TRBV11-2	TRBD2	TRBJ2-3	-	CASSLAGSGGTDTQYF	TGTGCCAGCAGCTTAGCGGGTAGCGGGGGCACAGATACGCAGTATTTT
TRBV10-3	-	TRBJ2-7	-	CAISERGSPREQYF	TGTGCCATCAGTGAAAGGGGGTCTCCGCGCGAGCAGTACTTC
TRBV15	TRBD2	TRBJ2-7	-	CATSRGTSGRSYEQYF	TGTGCCACCAGCAGGGGAACTAGCGGGCGTTCCTACGAGCAGTACTTC
TRBV4-3	-	TRBJ1-3	-	CASSQGSTDAGNTIYF	TGCGCCAGCAGCCAAGGGTCCACTGATGCGGGAAACACCATATATTTT
TRBV6-4	TRBD1	TRBJ1-3	-	CASSEVLDRRASSSGNTIYF	TGTGCCAGCAGTGAAGTACTGGACAGGAGGGCTTCTAGCTCTGGAAACACCATATATTTT
TRBV7-2	-	TRBJ2-2	-	CASSPTGYPNTGELFF	TGTGCCAGCAGCCCTACAGGGTACCCGAACACCGGGGAGCTGTTTTTT
TRBV5-8	-	TRBJ1-4	-	CASANAGSNEKLFF	TGTGCCAGCGCTAACGCAGGGTCTAATGAAAAACTGTTTTTT
TRBV24-1	TRBD1	TRBJ2-1	-	CATRTGDNEQFF	TGTGCCACCCGGACAGGGGACAATGAGCAGTTCTTC
TRBV6-5	TRBD1	TRBJ1-5	-	CASSRDSFNQPQHF	TGTGCCAGCAGTCGGGACAGCTTTAATCAGCCCCAGCATTTT
TRBV9	TRBD2	TRBJ2-3	-	CASSVGVAGRSDTQYF	TGTGCCAGCAGCGTAGGGGTAGCGGGTAGGTCAGATACGCAGTATTTT
TRBV9	TRBD1	TRBJ2-1	-	CASSPGQASYNEQFF	TGTGCCAGCAGCCCTGGACAGGCCTCCTACAATGAGCAGTTCTTC
TRBV28	-	TRBJ1-1	-	CASSFAGRINTEAFF	TGTGCCAGCAGTTTTGCGGGACGGATCAACACTGAAGCTTTCTTT
TRBV18	TRBD2	TRBJ2-1	-	CASSPYPGLAGGPIRNEQFF	TGTGCCAGCTCACCATATCCCGGGCTAGCGGGAGGTCCGATTCGCAATGAGCAGTTCTTC
TRBV5-4	TRBD2	TRBJ2-1	-	CASSPGTSGHSYNEQFF	TGTGCCAGCAGCCCGGGGACTAGCGGCCACTCCTACAATGAGCAGTTCTTC
TRBV7-9	TRBD1	TRBJ1-2	-	CASATGVSYGYTF	TGTGCCAGCGCCACAGGGGTTAGCTATGGCTACACCTTC
TRBV11-3	-	TRBJ2-7	-	CASSYSTSTEQYF	TGTGCCAGCAGCTATTCGACTAGTACCGAGCAGTACTTC
TRBV10-3	TRBD2	TRBJ2-1	-	CAINPTSGSLNEQFF	TGTGCCATCAACCCGACTAGCGGGTCCCTTAATGAGCAGTTCTTC
TRBV19	-	TRBJ2-1	-	CASSPHHRAVRYEQFF	TGTGCCAGTAGTCCTCACCACAGGGCGGTCAGGTATGAGCAGTTCTTC
TRBV4-3	TRBD1	TRBJ1-2	-	CASSHMDRTEGYTF	TGCGCCAGCAGCCATATGGACAGGACCGAGGGCTACACCTTC
TRBV2	TRBD1	TRBJ1-2	once	CASSVRGGNYGYTF	TGTGCCAGCAGTGTCAGAGGGGGCAACTATGGCTACACCTTC
TRBV4-3	-	TRBJ2-2	-	CASSQTLGVTGELFF	TGCGCCAGCAGCCAAACGCTAGGGGTCACCGGGGAGCTGTTTTTT
TRBV5-8	-	TRBJ1-5	-	CASNRQGSNQPQHF	TGTGCCAGCAATCGGCAGGGAAGCAATCAGCCCCAGCATTTT
TRBV5-4	TRBD1	TRBJ1-2	-	CASTQGASNYGYTF	TGTGCCAGCACCCAGGGGGCGAGCAACTATGGCTACACCTTC
TRBV18	-	TRBJ1-3	few	CASSPQGNSGNTIYF	TGTGCCAGCTCACCACAGGGGAACTCTGGAAACACCATATATTTT
TRBV2	-	TRBJ1-1	-	CASSRDRVGTEAFF	TGTGCCAGCAGCCGTGACAGAGTCGGGACTGAAGCTTTCTTT
TRBV9	-	TRBJ1-2	-	CASSVGQDNNYGYTF	TGTGCCAGCAGCGTAGGGCAGGATAATAACTATGGCTACACCTTC
TRBV11-3	-	TRBJ1-6	-	CASLQGSNSPLHF	TGTGCCAGCCTTCAGGGATCAAATTCACCCCTCCACTTT
TRBV7-9	-	TRBJ1-5	-	CASSPTIGQPQHF	TGTGCCAGCAGCCCCACCATTGGCCAGCCCCAGCATTTT
TRBV7-9	TRBD1	TRBJ2-7	-	CASSSTLGQGAPYEQYF	TGTGCCAGCAGCTCCACCTTGGGACAGGGGGCGCCTTACGAGCAGTACTTC
TRBV19	-	TRBJ1-5	-	CASSISDSNQPQHF	TGTGCCAGTAGTATTTCAGATAGCAATCAGCCCCAGCATTTT
TRBV7-8	-	TRBJ1-5	-	CASSLSSGQPQHF	TGTGCCAGCAGCTTAAGCTCCGGTCAGCCCCAGCATTTT
TRBV18	-	TRBJ1-4	-	CASSPPVTGNEKLFF	TGTGCCAGCTCACCACCGGTGACCGGGAATGAAAAACTGTTTTTT
TRBV18	TRBD1	TRBJ2-6	-	CASSPTGVVSGANVLTF	TGTGCCAGCTCACCTACAGGGGTAGTTTCTGGGGCCAACGTCCTGACTTTC
TRBV7-9	-	TRBJ2-7	-	CASSTSTEQYF	TGTGCCAGCAGCACTAGTACGGAGCAGTACTTC
TRBV19	TRBD1	TRBJ1-6	-	CASTPGTGRSPLHF	TGTGCCAGTACCCCCGGGACAGGGCGATCACCCCTCCACTTT
TRBV4-3	-	TRBJ1-4	-	CASSQAAGRANEKLFF	TGCGCCAGCAGCCAAGCCGCGGGACGGGCTAATGAAAAACTGTTTTTT
TRBV19	-	TRBJ2-2	-	CASMAGPVKTGELFF	TGTGCCAGTATGGCAGGGCCGGTAAAAACCGGGGAGCTGTTTTTT
TRBV3-1/TRBV3-2	-	TRBJ2-2	few	CASTPRGGTGELFF	TGTGCCAGCACCCCTAGGGGGGGGACCGGGGAGCTGTTTTTT
TRBV4-3	-	TRBJ1-2	-	CASSQELGGEGYGYTF	TGCGCCAGCAGCCAAGAATTGGGCGGAGAGGGCTATGGCTACACCTTC